A single T cell receptor beta chain is shown here with its context. V lost 4 bases and J lost 3, with 18 bases in between. This CDR3 comprises 17 residues. Germline V gives CDR1 SEHNR, CDR2 FQNEAQ (reference sequence). Clones were read by immunoSEQ multiplex PCR, and TCRdb kept only the in-frame ones, dropping some. The table includes approximately 350,000 clones, roughly 90% detected once. This record belongs to a study of blood T cell repertoires in COVID-19. Sequenced sample: peripheral blood. This TCR derives from a man aged 40-55 years with acute or convalescent COVID-19. The chain is built from TRBV7-9 and TRBJ1-4; weak D call: TRBD1 (5 bases). This chain's CDR3 is CASSSPIRQTSNEKLFF. DNA of the CDR3: TGTGCCAGCAGCTCCCCGATAAGACAGACCTCTAATGAAAAACTGTTTTTT.